This T cell receptor beta chain was captured in a study of shared clonotypes between healthy human individuals. Deep was the level used in running the assay. TCRdb's copy holds only in-frame clones and misses some; the assay was immunoSEQ multiplex PCR. The top ten clones hold approximately 1.7% of a sample with about 2.2 million clones, about 93% of them seen once. CD45RO-negative cells were positively selected for CCR7, leaving out terminally differentiated effector memory CD45RA+ cells. All of the donors resided in Nashville, Tennessee, and each was a Caucasian adult. Germline V gives CDR1 MNHNY, CDR2 SVGAGI (reference sequence). The CDR3 has 13 amino acids. Trimming shortened V by 0 bases and J by 4 bases, and 4 bases separated the two germline ends.

The sequencing sample was made of naive CD8+ T cells from PBMCs. The source of this sequence is a man younger than 35 in good health. Some clones in this sample may be carry-over from other donors' samples. V usage is TRBV6-6 and J usage is TRBJ1-5; D not resolved. CDR3 in DNA: TGTGCCAGCAGTTACTCGCCGAATCAGCCCCAGCATTTT. It is translated as CASSYSPNQPQHF.